Sequencing of this T cell receptor beta chain was carried out in a study of HIV-infected patients and healthy controls. The V and J ends lost 5 bases and 2 bases, in that order; junction bases with no gene match: 3. Per germline, CDR1 SGHTA and CDR2 FQGNSA. The CDR3 is 14 amino acids. Alpha and beta constant-region primers primed reverse transcription of 500 to 550 ng RNA. Separate chain-specific third strand synthesis with multiplexing indices produced the alpha and beta libraries. TCRdb reprocessed the 5' RACE reads via MiXCR and lists one record per CDR3 protein. The sample includes over 9,000 distinct CDR3 sequences, 8% of them seen just once. This clonotype was seen at least ten times. No cell fractionation was done, so the repertoire covers all unsorted peripheral blood T cells.

The material was blood, obtained before antiretroviral therapy. This TCR came from an adult with HIV infection. The donor label of this sample is uncertain. This chain links TRBV7-2 with TRBJ2-1; 7 bases align to TRBD1. CDR3 protein: CASSLTGAYNEQFF. DNA of the CDR3: TGTGCCAGCAGCCTCACAGGGGCCTACAATGAGCAGTTCTTC. The whole variable domain, remainder taken from reference TRBV7-2 and TRBJ2-1, is GAGVSQSPSNKVTEKGKDVELRCDPISGHTALYWYRQSLGQGLEFLIYFQGNSAPDKSGLPSDRFSAERTGGSVSTLTIQRTQQEDSAVYLCASSLTGAYNEQFFGPGTRLTVL.